This TCR beta chain derives from a study of spatial heterogeneity in lung cancer. Study information: Each distinct TCR and UMI combination averaged more than ten appearances in raw reads.

TCRdb used MiXCR to reprocess the 5' RACE reads, holding one entry per CDR3 protein. This repertoire shows about 5,600 distinct CDR3 sequences, 8.4% found once; its top ten account for roughly a third. Notes on the study in general: Intratumoral expanded alpha and beta TCR counts were found to track tumor mutation counts.

The germline CDR1 and CDR2 sequences are MDHEN and SYDVKM. Between the trimmed V and J ends, which lost 2 bases and 2 bases, there was a span of 10 bases. This CDR3 is 15 amino acids long. Time point: sample taken at primary tumor resection. Donation came from approximately 69 patients with untreated early-stage non-small cell lung cancer. Unsorted whole RNA samples from tumor, nontumor lung or frozen PBMC were sequenced. This clonotype is medium-sized within its sample. Its antigen is unknown. This clonotype originated in a female donor with early-stage non-small cell lung cancer. This chain links TRBV28 with TRBJ1-5, with a possible D match to TRBD1 (5 bases). The input for sequencing was lung tumor tissue, taken at surgery. CDR3 nucleotides: TGTGCCAGCAGTTTAAGGGGCAAGGGCAATCAGCCCCAGCATTTT. Encoded protein: CASSLRGKGNQPQHF.